This T cell receptor beta chain was sequenced in a study of CD8+CD57+ T cells in acquired aplastic anemia. Overall study: Quantities of DNA derived from sorted CD4+ and CD8+ cells averaged around 3 ug.

Whole-study findings and limits: No significant difference in CD8+ Simpson's diversity was found between patients and controls.

To note about this clonotype: Its antigen is unknown.

Genomic DNA, serving as template, underwent TCR beta VDJ and CDR3 profiling. TCRdb called the reads again in MiXCR, with one record for every CDR3 protein. The data hold 150,000 to 180,000 distinct CDR3 sequences, with approximately 52% observed a single time. It was patients with CD8+CD57+ cell expansion by flow cytometry who were chosen for sequencing. In all patients, the disease was severe acquired aplastic anemia. Sequenced sample: sorted CD4+, CD8+, or CD8+CD57+ T cells (not recorded which) from PBMCs. This TCR derives from a human donor with aplastic anemia.

Here the CDR3 reads CASSSAGQETQYF. The CDR3, as DNA: TGTGCCAGCAGTTCTGCAGGCCAAGAGACCCAGTACTTC. V gene TRBV12-3 or TRBV12-4 combines with J gene TRBJ2-5; D is ambiguous. The CDR3 is made up of 13 amino acids. The V and J ends lost 4 bases and 1 base respectively, with 7 bases between them.